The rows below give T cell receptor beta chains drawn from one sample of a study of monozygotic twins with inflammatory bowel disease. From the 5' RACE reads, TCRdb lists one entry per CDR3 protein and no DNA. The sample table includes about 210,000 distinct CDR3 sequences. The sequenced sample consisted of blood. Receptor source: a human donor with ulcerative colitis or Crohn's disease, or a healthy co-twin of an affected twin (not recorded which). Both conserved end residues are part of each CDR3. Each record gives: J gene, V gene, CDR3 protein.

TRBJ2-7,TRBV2,CASSATQGSEQYF
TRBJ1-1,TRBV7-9,CASSPPQGENTEAFF
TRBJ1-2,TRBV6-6,CASMRSGTDYGYTF
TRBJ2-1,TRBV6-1,CASSEEGRDDEQFF
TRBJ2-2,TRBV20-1,CSAIRDWNTGELFF
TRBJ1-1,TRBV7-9,CASSPGSSGQWNTEAFF
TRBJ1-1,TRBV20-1,CSEGRNTEAFF
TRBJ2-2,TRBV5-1,CASSFGLARTTGELFF
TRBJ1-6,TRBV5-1,CASSLGESPLHF
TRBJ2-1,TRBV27,CASSPGPARNPYNEQFF